Listed below are T cell receptor beta chains from one sample, sequenced in a study of cytomegalovirus exposure and HLA in healthy donors. Sequenced by immunoSEQ multiplex PCR; TCRdb stores in-frame clones only, minus some. The sample lists some 130,000 clones, roughly 80% occurring once. The sample comprised PBMCs. The receptor source for this set is a middle-aged woman in good health and CMV-seronegative. Both conserved end residues are part of each CDR3. D genes are given only for firm matches. For some rows the clone size is stated as once, few or many, or as a class when expanded; others skip it.

v_gene	abundance	d_gene	j_gene	CDR3aa	CDR3nt
TRBV25-1	-	TRBD1	TRBJ2-3	CASSPGQGGDTQYF	TGTGCCAGCAGTCCGGGACAGGGAGGAGATACGCAGTATTTT
TRBV13	-	-	TRBJ1-4	CASSPKATGEKLFF	TGTGCCAGCAGCCCAAAGGCGACCGGGGAAAAACTGTTTTTT
TRBV7-2	-	-	TRBJ1-1	CASSSRRRDMNTEAFF	TGTGCCAGCAGCTCCCGACGACGGGACATGAACACTGAAGCTTTCTTT
TRBV4-3	-	-	TRBJ1-6	CASSQDRRNSPLHF	TGCGCCAGCAGCCAAGACAGGCGTAATTCACCCCTCCACTTT
TRBV9	-	TRBD1	TRBJ1-3	CASSDGQGGNTIYF	TGTGCCAGCAGCGACGGACAGGGTGGAAACACCATATATTTT
TRBV7-9	-	TRBD1	TRBJ2-2	CASKDRGLTGELFF	TGTGCCAGCAAGGACAGGGGGCTTACCGGGGAGCTGTTTTTT
TRBV9	-	-	TRBJ2-3	CASSVVGGVTDTQYF	TGTGCCAGCAGCGTAGTAGGGGGAGTCACAGATACGCAGTATTTT
TRBV16	-	TRBD1	TRBJ1-6	CASSETRGTGLNSPLHF	TGTGCCAGCAGCGAGACAAGGGGGACAGGACTTAATTCACCCCTCCACTTT
TRBV11-2	-	-	TRBJ2-1	CASSLDWGEDGNEQFF	TGTGCCAGCAGCTTAGATTGGGGGGAGGACGGGAATGAGCAGTTCTTC
TRBV6-1	once	-	TRBJ2-7	CASSSSGQNYEQYF	TGTGCCAGCAGTTCCAGCGGACAGAACTACGAGCAGTACTTC
TRBV19	-	-	TRBJ1-2	CASTKPGWYGYTF	TGTGCCAGTACCAAACCAGGGTGGTATGGCTACACCTTC
TRBV4-1	-	-	TRBJ1-5	CASSQDEWAEYPNSNQPQHF	TGCGCCAGCAGCCAAGATGAGTGGGCAGAATATCCCAATAGCAATCAGCCCCAGCATTTT
TRBV27	-	-	TRBJ1-2	CARSRRDYYGYTF	TGTGCCAGATCACGGCGGGACTACTATGGCTACACCTTC
TRBV5-6	-	-	TRBJ1-5	CASSWGGDRFNQPQHF	TGTGCCAGCAGCTGGGGGGGGGATCGTTTTAATCAGCCCCAGCATTTT
TRBV4-1	-	TRBD2	TRBJ2-5	CASSLAGTEETQYF	TGCGCCAGCAGCCTAGCGGGGACTGAAGAGACCCAGTACTTC
TRBV10-3	-	-	TRBJ1-6	CAISESDSNNSPLHF	TGTGCCATCAGTGAGTCGGACAGTAACAATTCACCCCTCCACTTT
TRBV19	-	TRBD2	TRBJ2-7	CASSSPGSSGSSYEQYF	TGTGCCAGTAGTAGCCCAGGGAGTAGCGGGAGTTCCTACGAGCAGTACTTC
TRBV18	-	TRBD2	TRBJ2-1	CASSPRGGSSYNEQFF	TGTGCCAGCTCACCCCGGGGGGGGAGCTCCTACAATGAGCAGTTCTTC
TRBV5-8	-	TRBD1	TRBJ1-5	CASSGGQGDGQPQHF	TGTGCCAGCAGCGGGGGACAGGGAGACGGTCAGCCCCAGCATTTT
TRBV7-9	once	TRBD1	TRBJ2-7	CASSFELTGNPYEQYF	TGTGCCAGCAGCTTTGAATTGACAGGGAATCCCTACGAGCAGTACTTC
TRBV10-3	-	TRBD2	TRBJ2-7	CAISEGTSGGDYEQYF	TGTGCCATCAGTGAGGGGACTAGCGGGGGGGACTACGAGCAGTACTTC
TRBV4-1	-	TRBD1	TRBJ1-2	CASSHRQGAGADGYTF	TGCGCCAGCAGCCACCGACAGGGGGCGGGTGCGGATGGCTACACCTTC
TRBV6-6	-	TRBD2	TRBJ2-5	CASSFGTSEETQYF	TGTGCCAGCAGCTTCGGGACTAGCGAAGAGACCCAGTACTTC
TRBV7-2	-	TRBD1	TRBJ1-6	CASSLVSGQGVSPLHF	TGTGCCAGCAGCTTAGTCTCGGGACAGGGCGTTTCACCCCTCCACTTT
TRBV5-6	-	-	TRBJ1-6	CASSLGGLAYSPLHF	TGTGCCAGCAGCTTGGGAGGTCTCGCCTATTCACCCCTCCACTTT
TRBV6-5	few	-	TRBJ1-3	CASSPPGIGNTIYF	TGTGCCAGCAGTCCTCCGGGTATCGGAAACACCATATATTTT
TRBV6-5	-	TRBD2	TRBJ2-3	CATTSGASTDTQYF	TGTGCCACTACTAGCGGAGCTAGCACAGATACGCAGTATTTT
TRBV2	-	-	TRBJ1-6	CASLAGLNSPLHF	TGTGCCAGCTTGGCGGGACTTAATTCACCCCTCCACTTT
TRBV28	-	TRBD2	TRBJ2-7	CASSLSASGREVYEQYF	TGTGCCAGCAGTTTAAGCGCTAGCGGGAGAGAAGTCTACGAGCAGTACTTC
TRBV15	few	-	TRBJ1-6	CATSSHAGSPLHF	TGTGCCACCAGCAGCCATGCAGGGTCACCCCTCCACTTT
TRBV5-8	-	-	TRBJ2-7	CASSLAGGDEQYF	TGTGCCAGCAGCTTGGCAGGTGGCGACGAGCAGTACTTC
TRBV6-6	-	TRBD2	TRBJ2-7	CASGAGLALTYEQYF	TGTGCCAGCGGAGCGGGACTAGCGTTAACCTACGAGCAGTACTTC
TRBV9	-	TRBD1	TRBJ1-2	CASSGTKGARESNYGYTF	TGTGCCAGCAGCGGAACTAAGGGGGCTCGGGAGTCTAACTATGGCTACACCTTC
TRBV27	-	TRBD1	TRBJ1-1	CVSSLSRGQGDTEAFF	TGTGTCAGCAGTTTATCGAGGGGACAGGGAGATACTGAAGCTTTCTTT
TRBV29-1	-	-	TRBJ1-1	CSVEGGGLNTEAFF	TGCAGCGTTGAAGGTGGCGGTTTGAACACTGAAGCTTTCTTT
TRBV15	-	-	TRBJ2-6	CATSRDLRSGANVLTF	TGTGCCACCAGCAGAGATCTCCGCTCTGGGGCCAACGTCCTGACTTTC
TRBV6-1	-	-	TRBJ2-7	CASRATGRVYEQYF	TGTGCCAGCAGGGCCACAGGGAGAGTCTACGAGCAGTACTTC
TRBV9	-	TRBD2	TRBJ2-1	CASSVGASGAYNEQFF	TGTGCCAGCAGCGTAGGGGCTAGCGGGGCTTACAATGAGCAGTTCTTC
TRBV15	-	-	TRBJ2-5	CATSRPRETQYF	TGTGCCACCAGCAGACCGAGGGAGACCCAGTACTTC
TRBV28	few	-	TRBJ1-1	CASKTQGIYTEAFF	TGTGCCAGCAAGACCCAGGGGATCTACACTGAAGCTTTCTTT
TRBV5-1	few	TRBD1	TRBJ1-1	CASRKGQGDRPEAFF	TGCGCCAGCAGGAAAGGGCAGGGGGATCGCCCTGAAGCTTTCTTT
TRBV9	-	TRBD1	TRBJ2-2	CASSIFDRGNTGELFF	TGTGCCAGCAGCATATTCGACAGGGGGAACACCGGGGAGCTGTTTTTT
TRBV6-1	-	TRBD1	TRBJ1-2	CASRATGLSNYGYTF	TGTGCCAGCAGGGCGACAGGGCTCTCGAACTATGGCTACACCTTC
TRBV7-2	once	TRBD2	TRBJ2-5	CASSLEGWGGETQYF	TGTGCCAGCAGCTTAGAGGGTTGGGGGGGAGAGACCCAGTACTTC
TRBV14	-	-	TRBJ1-1	CASSLHAGGRTEAFF	TGTGCCAGCAGCCTACACGCAGGAGGGAGGACTGAAGCTTTCTTT
TRBV7-3	once	-	TRBJ2-2	CASSLPDTGELFF	TGTGCCAGCAGCTTACCTGACACCGGGGAGCTGTTTTTT
TRBV5-1	few	TRBD1	TRBJ2-7	CASSTGTGGEYEQYF	TGCGCCAGCAGCACGGGGACAGGGGGCGAATACGAGCAGTACTTC
TRBV4-2	-	-	TRBJ1-5	CASSQDQAANQPQHF	TGTGCCAGCAGCCAAGACCAGGCAGCCAATCAGCCCCAGCATTTT